These 4 T cell receptor beta chains originate from one sample sequenced in a study of T-cell memory formation after mild COVID-19. Using its own MiXCR run on the 5' RACE reads, TCRdb lists one record per CDR3 protein. The sample consists of a few hundred thousand distinct CDR3 sequences, roughly a fifth of them appearing once. Specimen: PBMCs or a T cell subset sorted from them (not recorded which). These receptors all stem from a man aged 18 to 30 who had mild COVID-19 (a few samples of this study predate the infection). Cell type and time point are not known.

The rearrangement links TRBV6-6 to TRBJ2-7; TRBD1 matches at 11 bases. This CDR3 has 13 residues. V was clipped by 4 bases and J by 5 bases; unmatched bases: 1. Germline V gene data show CDR1 as MNHNY and CDR2 as SVGAGI (reference sequence). CDR3 amino acids: CASSWDRGDEQYF. The CDR3, as DNA: TGTGCCAGCAGTTGGGACAGGGGGGACGAGCAGTACTTC.

A few counts support this clonotype. V gene TRBV20-1 combines with J gene TRBJ2-7; 8 bases agree with TRBD1. The CDR3 spans 13 residues. Looked up from germline, CDR1 is DFQATT and CDR2 is SNEGSKA (reference sequence). J gave up 2 bases and V 3 bases, and 3 bases lay outside the gene matches. CDR3 region: CSARGDRTYEQYV. For the CDR3, the DNA is TGCAGTGCTAGGGGGGACAGGACCTACGAGCAGTACGTC.

The CDR3 sequence: CASSQFQQQFF. CDR3 DNA: TGTGCCAGCAGCCAATTTCAGCAGCAGTTCTTC. This chain connects TRBV16 to TRBJ2-1; D ambiguous. Germline V CDR1 and CDR2: KGHSY, FQNENV. The V end was cut by 1 base, the J end by 11 bases, with 6 bases between. The CDR3 length is 11 residues.

This clonotype was found a few times. The chain links TRBV6-2 or TRBV6-3 to TRBJ1-1; D ambiguous. CDR1 and CDR2 from the germline V gene are MNHEY and SVGEGT. The CDR3 contains 12 residues. V lost 6 bases and J 5 bases, leaving 10 bases between the germline ends. DNA of the CDR3: TGTGCCAGCAGCCATACGGGGACTGAAGCTTTCTTT. It specifies CASSHTGTEAFF.